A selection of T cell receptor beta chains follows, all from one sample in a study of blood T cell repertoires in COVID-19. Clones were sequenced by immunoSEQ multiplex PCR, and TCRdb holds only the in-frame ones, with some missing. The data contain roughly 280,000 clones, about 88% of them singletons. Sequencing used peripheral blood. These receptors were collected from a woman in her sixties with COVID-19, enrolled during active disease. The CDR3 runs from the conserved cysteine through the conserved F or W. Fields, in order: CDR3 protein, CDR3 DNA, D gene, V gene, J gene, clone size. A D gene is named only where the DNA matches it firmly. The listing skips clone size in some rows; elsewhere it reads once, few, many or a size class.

CASSYYGRVYTEAFF	TGTGCCAGCAGTTACTATGGGAGGGTCTACACTGAAGCTTTCTTT	NA	TRBV6-6	TRBJ1-1	NA
CASSLGSRAGGSSSYNEQFF	TGCGCCAGCAGCTTGGGTTCAAGAGCGGGAGGGTCGAGCTCCTACAATGAGCAGTTCTTC	TRBD2	TRBV5-1	TRBJ2-1	NA
CASSYQRGNGYTF	TGTGCCAGCAGTTATCAAAGGGGGAATGGCTACACCTTC	NA	TRBV6-2/TRBV6-3	TRBJ1-2	NA
CASSERGQEREKLFF	TGTGCCAGCAGTGAAAGGGGCCAGGAGCGTGAAAAACTGTTTTTT	NA	TRBV6-1	TRBJ1-4	NA
CASSQDPRRVDTQYF	TGTGCCAGCAGCCAAGATCCTCGGAGGGTGGATACGCAGTATTTT	NA	TRBV4-2	TRBJ2-3	NA
CASSSGLAGGRWFF	TGTGCCAGCAGTTCCGGACTAGCGGGGGGCCGGTGGTTCTTC	TRBD2	TRBV27	TRBJ2-1	NA
CASSWGRGSGNTIYF	TGTGCCAGCAGCTGGGGCAGGGGCTCAGGGAACACCATATATTTT	NA	TRBV9	TRBJ1-3	few
CASSLVGGRADTQYF	TGCGCCAGCAGCTTGGTTGGCGGGAGGGCAGATACGCAGTATTTT	TRBD2	TRBV5-1	TRBJ2-3	NA
CASSRLGTDTQYF	TGCGCCAGCAGCCGGTTGGGCACAGATACGCAGTATTTT	NA	TRBV5-1	TRBJ2-3	NA
CASSLPAPLAGAGEQYF	TGTGCCAGCAGCTTACCCGCTCCGCTAGCGGGAGCTGGCGAGCAGTACTTC	TRBD2	TRBV7-9	TRBJ2-7	NA
CASSPRVQTQYF	TGTGCCAGCAGCCCCAGGGTGCAGACCCAGTACTTC	NA	TRBV12-3/TRBV12-4	TRBJ2-5	NA